This T cell receptor (beta chain) was retrieved from a study of T-cell reconstitution after alpha-beta-depleted transplantation in children. General study points: Some patients' high day-60 TCRbeta diversity was traced to surviving recipient T cells and thymic progenitors. The origin of alpha-beta T cells about two months after transplant was reportedly several hundred expanded graft clones. Newly produced T cells mostly accounted for T-cell counts and diversity one year post-transplant.

TCRbeta library construction was performed incorporating unique molecular identifiers. One entry per CDR3 protein results from TCRdb running MiXCR on the PCR reads. This table has 500,000 or so distinct CDR3 sequences, about an eighth appearing once. In the case of this clonotype: Its antigen is undetermined.

The CDR3 length is 12 residues. Trimming removed 5 bases at V and 8 bases at J, with 11 bases between. Germline loops: CDR1 LGHDT, CDR2 YNNKEL (reference sequence). This chain uses TRBV3-1 with TRBJ2-3, with D hard to call. Material: PBMCs, mostly from graft donor cells, obtained 180 days after TCRalphabeta/CD19-depleted stem cell transplant. The source of this sequence is a female patient younger than 10 who had a stem cell transplant for aplastic anemia, so the T cells may come from the graft donor. This CDR3 reads CASSGPLGTQYF. The CDR3 coding sequence is TGTGCCAGCAGCGGACCCCTCGGTACGCAGTATTTT.